The 13 T cell receptor beta chains in this list originate from one sample, sequenced in a study of blood T cell repertoires in COVID-19. Sequencing was performed with immunoSEQ multiplex PCR; in TCRdb, only in-frame clones are kept and a portion is missing. The sample has around 340,000 clones; roughly 90% are singletons. The material sequenced was peripheral blood. The receptors stem from a woman aged 60-75 years with COVID-19, enrolled during active disease.

The rearrangement uses TRBV28 and TRBJ1-3; D possibly corresponds to TRBD1 (5 bases). From germline, CDR1 is MDHEN and CDR2 SYDVKM. This CDR3 is built from 12 residues. Trimming took 11 bases from V and 5 from J, leaving 13 bases between them. The CDR3: CACTDTRNTIYF. The CDR3 region has the DNA TGTGCCTGCACGGACACCCGAAACACCATATATTTT.

This rearrangement joins TRBV19 to TRBJ2-7, with 11 positions matching TRBD2. From germline, CDR1 is LNHDA and CDR2 SQIVND (reference sequence). The CDR3 covers 14 residues. V gave up 3 bases and J gave up 3 bases; unmatched junction bases: 1. CDR3 region: CASSIGTSGYEQYF. Written as DNA, the CDR3 is TGTGCCAGTAGTATCGGGACTAGCGGCTACGAGCAGTACTTC.

The rearrangement links TRBV6-2 or TRBV6-3 to TRBJ1-3, with D hard to call. This CDR3 spans 16 amino acids. Germline V gene sequence: CDR1 MNHEY, CDR2 SVGEGT. The V and J ends lost 1 base and 0 bases respectively, with 10 bases between them. The CDR3 DNA is TGTGCCAGCAGTTACTGGGTAGGCGGCTCTGGAAACACCATATATTTT. Amino acids: CASSYWVGGSGNTIYF.

This chain connects TRBV2 to TRBJ1-6; D gene uncertain. This CDR3 region has 15 residues. Germline V gene data show CDR1 as SNHLY and CDR2 as FYNNEI. Trimming shortened V by 6 bases and J by 7 bases, and 16 bases separated the two germline ends. CDR3 sequence: CASSYQSVINSPLHF. The DNA for the CDR3 is TGTGCCAGCAGCTACCAATCGGTCATAAATTCACCCCTCCACTTT.

The J gene is TRBJ2-3, the V gene TRBV28; 9 nucleotides match TRBD2. This CDR3 spans 15 amino acids. Trimming removed 3 bases from V and 6 bases from J; junction bases left unmatched: 7. Germline lookup yields CDR1 MDHEN and CDR2 SYDVKM. CDR3 region: CASSLWRGGPDTQYF. The CDR3 DNA follows: TGTGCCAGCAGTTTGTGGCGGGGGGGCCCCGATACGCAGTATTTT.

V is TRBV18 and J is TRBJ1-2, with D possibly matching TRBD1 (5 bases). Per the germline V gene, CDR1 is KGHSH and CDR2 is LQKENI. Trimming took 1 base from V and 4 from J, leaving 7 bases between them. CDR3 size: 13 residues. The CDR3 region is CASSPRQTYGYTF. DNA for the CDR3: TGTGCCAGCTCACCACGACAGACCTATGGCTACACCTTC. Based on the CDR3 plus reference TRBV18 and TRBJ1-2, the full variable domain is NAGVMQNPRHLVRRRGQEARLRCSPMKGHSHVYWYRQLPEEGLKFMVYLQKENIIDESGMPKERFSAEFPKEGPSILRIQQVVRGDSAAYFCASSPRQTYGYTFGSGTRLTVV.

This clone was detected only once. The chain couples TRBV25-1 to TRBJ1-1; a possible D gene is TRBD1 (6 bases). V was clipped by 6 bases and J by 6 bases, with 14 bases between them. This CDR3 has 13 amino acids. From germline, CDR1 is MGHDK and CDR2 SYGVNS. This CDR3 is CASSRAGAAEAFF. In DNA, the CDR3 is TGTGCCAGCAGCCGAGCGGGGGCGGCTGAAGCTTTCTTT.

Worth noting for this clone: The sample contains more than one DNA sequence encoding this CDR3. The V call is TRBV5-1, the J call TRBJ1-2; 9 bases map to TRBD1. Germline V gene lookup returns CDR1 SGHRS and CDR2 YFSETQ. The CDR3 has 14 amino acids. Trimming at V came to 3 bases and at J to 4 bases, leaving 4 bases not matched to a gene. The CDR3 here is CASSWDRATYGYTF. The CDR3 DNA reads as TGCGCCAGCAGCTGGGACAGGGCCACCTATGGCTACACCTTC.

This clone appeared once. V and J are TRBV5-4 and TRBJ2-5; TRBD1 is a possible D gene (6 bases). Looked up from germline, CDR1 is SGHNT and CDR2 is YYREEE (reference sequence). Trimming took 2 bases from V and 4 from J, leaving 18 bases between them. This CDR3 has 16 residues. DNA for the CDR3: TGTGCCAGCAGCTTATCCGGGACGGGGACAAGAGAGACCCAGTACTTC. This translates into CASSLSGTGTRETQYF.

The rearrangement joins TRBV7-6 to TRBJ2-7, with 8 bases matching TRBD1. Germline lookup yields CDR1 SGHVS and CDR2 FNYEAQ. Trimming cost V 5 bases and J 3 bases; bases outside gene matches: 9. This CDR3 contains 15 residues. CDR3 residues: CASSHGTGVVYEQYF. The DNA for the CDR3 is TGTGCCAGCAGCCATGGGACAGGAGTTGTCTACGAGCAGTACTTC.

This chain connects TRBV6-5 to TRBJ1-2, with a possible D match to TRBD1 (6 bases). Between the trimmed V and J ends, which lost 3 bases and 0 bases, there was a span of 8 bases. Germline CDR1 and CDR2: MNHEY and SVGAGI. CDR3 size: 14 residues. CDR3 DNA sequence: TGTGCCAGCAGTTATGGGACACCTAACTATGGCTACACCTTC. Its protein is CASSYGTPNYGYTF.

This clone appeared once. This chain joins TRBV5-1 and TRBJ1-1, with TRBD1 identical over 11 bases. The CDR3 spans 15 residues. Losses at the gene ends were 1 base for V and 7 bases for J; bases not matched to a gene: 6. Germline V gene lookup returns CDR1 SGHRS and CDR2 YFSETQ. The CDR3 bases are TGCGCCAGCAGCTTGATGGGACAGGGGGTAGTTGAAGCTTTCTTT. Residues: CASSLMGQGVVEAFF.

This clone has only a few counts. The gene calls are TRBV7-3 and TRBJ1-1, with D maybe TRBD1 (5 bases). With 4 bases removed from V and 4 bases from J, the gap between germline ends came to 13 bases. The CDR3 sequence is 14 residues long. CDR1 is SGHTA and CDR2 is FQGTGA in the germline V gene. The CDR3 DNA sequence: TGTGCCAGCAGCTCCTCTGGGGGGGTCACTGAAGCTTTCTTT. Translation gives CASSSSGGVTEAFF.